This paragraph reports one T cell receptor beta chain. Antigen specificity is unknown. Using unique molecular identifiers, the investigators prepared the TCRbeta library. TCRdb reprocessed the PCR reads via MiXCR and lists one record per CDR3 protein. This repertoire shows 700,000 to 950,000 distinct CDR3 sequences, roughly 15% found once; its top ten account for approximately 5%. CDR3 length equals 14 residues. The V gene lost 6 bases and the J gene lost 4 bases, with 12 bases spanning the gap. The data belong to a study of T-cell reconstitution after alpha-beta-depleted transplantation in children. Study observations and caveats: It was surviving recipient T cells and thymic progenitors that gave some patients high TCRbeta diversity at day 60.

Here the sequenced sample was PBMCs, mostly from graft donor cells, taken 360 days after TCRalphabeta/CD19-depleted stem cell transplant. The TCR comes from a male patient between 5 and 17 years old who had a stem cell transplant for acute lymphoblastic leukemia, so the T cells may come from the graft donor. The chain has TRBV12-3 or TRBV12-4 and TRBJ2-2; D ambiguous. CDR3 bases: TGTGCCAGCAGCCTACAGATGAGCACCGGGGAGCTGTTTTTT. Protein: CASSLQMSTGELFF.